This T cell receptor beta chain is from a study of T cells in Graves' hyperthyroidism and ophthalmopathy. With 3 bases removed from V and 7 bases from J, the gap between germline ends came to 10 bases. CDR1 and CDR2 (germline): LNHDA, SQIVND (reference sequence). This CDR3 has 13 residues. RNA transcripts yielded amplified TCR beta CDR3 regions. The HTBI primer set served for first-round RT-PCR of the TCR CDR3. TCRdb reprocessed the multiplex PCR reads with MiXCR, giving one entry per CDR3 protein. The data hold hundreds of thousands of distinct CDR3 sequences, with around 15% observed a single time. The diagnostic basis comprised clinical symptoms, serum thyroxine and TRAb, thyroid ultrasound and orbital computed tomography.

This TCR was recovered from a woman in her late teens or twenties with Graves' hyperthyroidism. Sequenced material: blood. This rearrangement joins TRBV19 to TRBJ1-5; possible D gene TRBD1, 5 bases. The CDR3 DNA reads as TGTGCCAGTAGTATGTATGGGGACCAGCCCCAGCATTTT. Translating gives CASSMYGDQPQHF.